This T cell receptor (beta chain) was retrieved from a study of shared clonotypes between healthy human individuals. The study ran the assay at deep level. The repertoire was sequenced with immunoSEQ multiplex PCR; TCRdb's copy has only in-frame clones and lacks some. The sample contains more than 900,000 clones, approximately 80% of which appear only once. V was pared by 7 bases and J by 5 bases, with 17 bases between. This CDR3 contains 14 residues. CDR1 is LNHDA and CDR2 is SQIVND in the germline V gene (reference sequence). This TCR was recovered from a man aged 18 to 29 in good health. Some clones in this sample may be carry-over from other donors' samples. The sequenced material came from memory CD4+ T cells from PBMCs. The subset denotes: CD45RA-negative fraction. This rearrangement joins TRBV19 to TRBJ1-2; possible D gene TRBD1, 6 bases. CDR3 coding DNA: TGTGCCAGTACCATGGCCGGGACAAAGTATGGCTACACCTTC. Encoded protein: CASTMAGTKYGYTF.